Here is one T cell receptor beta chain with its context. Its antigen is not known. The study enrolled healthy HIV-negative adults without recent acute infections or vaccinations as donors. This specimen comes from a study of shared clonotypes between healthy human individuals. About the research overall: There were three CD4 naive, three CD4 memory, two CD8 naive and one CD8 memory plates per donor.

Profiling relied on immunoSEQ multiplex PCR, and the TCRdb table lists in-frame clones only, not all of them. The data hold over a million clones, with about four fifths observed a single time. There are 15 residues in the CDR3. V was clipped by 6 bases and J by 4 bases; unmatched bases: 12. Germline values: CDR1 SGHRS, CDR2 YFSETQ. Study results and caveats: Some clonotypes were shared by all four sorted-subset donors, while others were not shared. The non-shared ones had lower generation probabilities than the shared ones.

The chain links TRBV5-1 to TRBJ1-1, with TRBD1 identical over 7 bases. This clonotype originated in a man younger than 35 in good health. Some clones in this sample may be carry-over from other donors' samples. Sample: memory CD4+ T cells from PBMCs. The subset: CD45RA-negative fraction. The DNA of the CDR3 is TGCGCCAGCACCCGCCAGGGGGGCGGGTCCACTGAAGCTTTCTTT. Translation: CASTRQGGGSTEAFF.